Below, 9 T cell receptor beta chains from the same sample are listed, as sequenced in a study of breast tumors, draining lymph nodes, adjacent tissues. The lymph nodes were axillary draining lymph nodes from breast cancer patients. Using its own MiXCR run on the multiplex PCR reads, TCRdb lists one record per CDR3 protein. The sample includes 100,000 to 150,000 distinct CDR3 sequences, roughly 21% of them seen just once. Specimen: axillary lymph node tissue. The receptors were sampled from a female donor with breast cancer. Some clones in this sample may be carry-over from other donors' samples.

This clonotype occurred many times. The V and J genes are TRBV19 and TRBJ2-1; TRBD1 is a possible D gene (5 bases). Germline CDR1 and CDR2: LNHDA and SQIVND (reference sequence). Trimming stripped 5 bases from V and 0 bases from J, with 14 bases between. This CDR3 has 16 amino acids. The CDR3 loop is CASSDPTANSYNEQFF. The DNA of the CDR3 is TGTGCCAGTAGTGACCCGACAGCCAACTCCTACAATGAGCAGTTCTTC.

This clonotype was seen at least ten times. The rearrangement links TRBV20-1 to TRBJ2-1, with D unresolved. The CDR3 is 13 residues long. Trimming took off 5 bases at V and 10 bases at J, with 18 bases between the two ends. CDR1 and CDR2 from the germline V gene are DFQATT and SNEGSKA (reference sequence). CDR3 DNA sequence: TGCAGTGCTGGTCCACCTAACAGATACGAGCAGTTCTTC. Its translation: CSAGPPNRYEQFF.

At least ten counts were recorded for this clonotype. V is TRBV12-3 or TRBV12-4 and J is TRBJ1-2; TRBD1 matches at 8 bases. V was pared by 5 bases and J by 7 bases, with 9 bases of the junction left unmatched. The CDR3 totals 14 residues. The CDR3 reads CASSLTRGRSGYTF. In nucleotides, the CDR3 is TGTGCCAGCAGTCTGACCAGGGGGCGTAGTGGCTACACCTTC.

Details on this clonotype: With a much larger clone just one base away, this may be a read error. This rearrangement joins TRBV6-1 to TRBJ2-7; the D gene could be TRBD1 or TRBD2 (6 bases each). Per germline, CDR1 MNHNS and CDR2 SASEGT. Trimming removed 3 bases at V and 6 bases at J, with 18 bases between. This CDR3 region has 15 residues. For the CDR3, the DNA is TGTGCCAGCAGTGACCTGGGGGGCGCAACCTGCGAGCAGTACTTC. Amino acid sequence: CASSDLGGATCEQYF.

Ten or more counts support this clonotype. The chain has TRBV20-1 and TRBJ2-5; possible D gene TRBD2, 7 bases. Germline assignment: CDR1 DFQATT and CDR2 SNEGSKA (reference sequence). CDR3 length equals 13 residues. Trimming left V 4 bases short and J 1 base short, with 10 bases between. CDR3 sequence reads: CSATRGAQETQYF. The CDR3 DNA is TGCAGTGCTACACGGGGGGCCCAAGAGACCCAGTACTTC.

For this clonotype: The junction departs from germline at one end; a sequencing error may be responsible. The chain carries TRBV12-3 or TRBV12-4 and TRBJ2-3; TRBD1 agrees at 8 bases. The CDR3 is 14 amino acids. CDR3 region: CASSLRTGTGTQYF. CDR3 nucleotides: TGTGCCAGCAGTTTACGGACAGGGACAGGTACGCAGTATTTT.

This clonotype appeared many times. In DNA, the CDR3 is TGTGCCACCAGTGATCCGTCTAGCGGGAGACAGGAGCAGTACTTC. As protein: CATSDPSSGRQEQYF. The V and J genes are TRBV24-1 and TRBJ2-7; 10 bases line up with TRBD2. V trimming: 3 bases; J trimming: 7 bases; junction bases outside the gene matches: 8. The length of the CDR3 is 15 residues. Germline V gives CDR1 KGHDR, CDR2 SFDVKD.

This chain joins TRBV12-3 or TRBV12-4 and TRBJ2-4, with D possibly being TRBD1 (7 bases). The CDR3 sequence is 18 residues long. With 4 bases removed from V and 9 bases from J, the gap between germline ends came to 28 bases. The CDR3 DNA follows: TGTGCCAGCAGTTCCACACTCCAGGGGGGCCGGGGATCTGTCATTCAGTACTTC. Residues: CASSSTLQGGRGSVIQYF.

The table lists this clonotype with many counts. The chain links TRBV7-9 to TRBJ1-4; the D gene is possibly TRBD1 (5 bases). The CDR3 totals 14 residues. The germline V gene encodes CDR1 SEHNR and CDR2 FQNEAQ (reference sequence). Deletions cut 5 bases from V and 6 bases from J, with 13 bases between. The CDR3 DNA reads as TGTGCCAGCAGCACCCCGGGACGGGATGAAAAACTGTTTTTT. Translating gives CASSTPGRDEKLFF.